This T cell receptor (beta chain) is from a study of cytomegalovirus exposure and HLA in healthy donors (dated 2017 in TCRdb). Describing the broader study: In an earlier analysis of some 550 of the donors, 276 Gb of sequence data and some 100 million unique TCR beta sequences from roughly 180 million T cells were reported. The study combined high-throughput TCR immunosequencing, statistical association of individual TCRs with disease status, and machine learning to predict cytomegalovirus infection status. Among 350 to 400 genotyped donors of the cohort, an average of approximately 240,000 unique TCR beta nucleotide sequences were sequenced per donor, 15% to 20% of them non-productive. In the later analysis, no new phenotypic data were used to find candidate immune exposures; instead, reliance was placed on TCR beta sequences and their occurrence across donors. About five DR-DQ haplotypes were handled as single units for association and clustering because linkage in the cohort was strong. Every repertoire in the discovery cohort had been generated on one and the same sequencing platform. Genome-wide SNP genotypes for about 55% of the roughly 670 donors were used in a later genetic analysis, which treated that subset as a discovery cohort. An earlier analysis of around 580 of the donors used high-throughput TCR beta sequencing to judge whether each TCR beta V gene segment behaved as functional or pseudogenic. Typing coverage varied by locus: roughly 620-640 donors for A, B, C, DRB1 and DQB1; approximately 520 for DQA1; about 570 for DPA1; approximately 450 for DPB1. Using immunosequencing, the study profiled T cell repertoires from about 610 subjects and related those repertoires to cytomegalovirus serostatus. To study patterns of TCR occurrence, a later analysis re-analyzed previously published TCR beta repertoires from around 660 donors and added high-resolution HLA genotyping. Besides the first cohort of 550 to 750 subjects, a separate validation cohort made up of 120 different subjects was used. An early release covering more than 500 HLA-typed donors comprised roughly 300 gigabases of sequencing data and approximately 85 million unique TCR sequences. The study was designed to test whether signatures of past pathogen exposure could be identified by cataloging public T cell receptors. Class I and class II HLA loci were covered by the typing at four-digit resolution. Alongside the repertoire data, information on donor age, sex, ethnicity and CMV serostatus was compiled. The genetic ancestry cluster associated with self-reported Caucasian donors included roughly 84% of the approximately 400 genotyped donors. Study-wide findings and limitations: In vitro tests confirmed that a few of the cytomegalovirus-associated TCR beta chains recognize cytomegalovirus antigens. Compared with equally common non-associated chains, HLA-associated TCR beta chains in a later analysis were more clonally expanded and had lower generation probabilities. Broadly in line with IMGT annotations, most TCR beta V segments showed up in productive rearrangements about 90% or about 30% of the time in an earlier analysis of several hundred of the donors. The study listed 170 or so TCR beta chains as associated with cytomegalovirus. The earlier analysis of some 540 of the donors excluded some 15 rarely observed V segments, including chromosome 9 orphons, because counts were too low. Some IMGT-functional V segments, including TRBV6-2 and TRBV6-3, could not be told apart with the 87-base-pair reads, so those segments were excluded. According to a later analysis, parvovirus B19, influenza, CMV and Epstein-Barr virus appeared linked to several top co-occurrence clusters. Sequencing depth was assumed to be roughly uniform across donors in the presence/absence analyses, though that assumption may not hold. In a later analysis, the rate of TCR association differed among HLA loci, with DRB1 alleles having the most associated TCRs and HLA-C alleles having the fewest. Most TCR sequences were seen in very few donors, while some public TCRs were found in many individuals. A further reported finding was that TCR beta sequences accurately predicted the HLA-A and HLA-B alleles for most subjects in the first cohort. Because HLA typing was missing for some donors at each locus, association tests included only the typed subset. The authors suggested that the approach could potentially be extended to other disease states and immunological phenotypes. When HLA alleles, especially DR and DQ, strongly co-occurred, attributing TCR associations to individual alleles was difficult. The classifier was reported to diagnose cytomegalovirus status with high specificity and sensitivity in both the original and validation cohorts. According to a later genetic analysis, donors in an Asian-associated ancestry cluster had fewer N-insertions in productive TCRs than the approximately 650-donor mean. A later analysis associated 15,000 or so TCR beta sequences with specific HLA alleles at a false discovery rate of 0.05. According to a later analysis, most CMV-associated TCR beta chains appeared to be HLA-restricted, and the HLA associations seemed to be driven largely by CMV exposure. A cluster of highly shared sequence variants was judged likely to be a technical artifact of the sequencing pipeline. Immune exposure information for the cohort was limited to CMV serostatus. In a later genetic analysis, a missense DCLRE1C variant was associated with V-gene and J-gene trimming of TCR beta chains, and the association was replicated in an independent cohort. The cohort was sequenced for TCR beta chains only, and without alpha or paired-chain data the features that could be detected were limited. Linkage disequilibrium might explain the correlated functional status among segregating V segments, but an unknown experimental factor could not be excluded.

The cohort comprised several hundred healthy bone marrow donors. All cohort members were sampled while nominally healthy, although unrecorded immune exposures were likely present. The donor tested CMV seronegative, placing the donor among the approximately 400 seronegative members of the cohort. A peripheral blood sample was collected from each donor, and TCR beta sequencing was performed on peripheral blood mononuclear cells. The Qiagen DNeasy Blood Extraction Kit was used to extract genomic DNA from the blood cell samples. Libraries were prepared through the immunoSEQ multiplex PCR assay. The multiplex PCR relied on a mix of 60 forward primers for TCR Vbeta segments and 13 reverse primers for TCR Jbeta segments. Amplification of the CDR3 region of rearranged TCR beta genes was performed with a multiplex PCR assay on genomic DNA. The Illumina HiSeq System was used to sequence the amplified TCR beta libraries as 87-base-pair reads. The authors processed their data as follows. Across the 700 or so repertoires, a later analysis counted 80 million or so unique TCR beta chains, approximately 10 million of which were shared by at least two donors. Raw reads were error-corrected and collapsed into unique sequences by a nearest-neighbor algorithm in which closely related sequences were merged to remove PCR and sequencing errors. V, D and J gene segments were assigned by aligning CDR3 sequences to IMGT reference sequences. For a sequence to be retained, at least a six-nucleotide match to both a V gene segment and a J gene segment was required. A rearrangement counted as productive if the CDR3 had no stop codons and remained in frame with V and J, and every other rearrangement counted as non-productive. CDR3 was defined according to IMGT convention as the region running from the second conserved V-encoded cysteine to the conserved J-encoded phenylalanine. Sequences without an unambiguous match to a single V gene segment were excluded from the earlier analysis of 450 to 650 of the donors. An earlier analysis of fewer than 750 of the donors called V segments functional above 56.7% productive rearrangements and segregating when the between-donor standard deviation exceeded 5%. A statistical classification framework was built to diagnose cytomegalovirus status from the catalog of TCR beta chain sequences. V and J gene assignment, in a later analysis, came from comparing TCR nucleotide sequences with IMGT/GENE-DB human TR gene sequences. Using the TCRdist pipeline, a later analysis assigned CDR3 sequences along with most-parsimonious VDJ recombination scenarios. In a later analysis, every TCR beta chain was defined by the combination of its CDR3 amino acid sequence and its V-gene family, and reads without a unique V-gene family were dropped. A later analysis removed several hundred highly shared, low-generation-probability nucleotide sequences to deal with suspected cross-contamination and a sequencing artifact. In a later analysis, a clonal expansion index for each public chain was calculated from normalized within-repertoire ranks of inferred template counts. In a later analysis, generation probabilities were computed with a VDJ recombination model fitted to out-of-frame rearrangements, and the resulting probabilities were checked against IGoR. A later analysis scored TCR-TCR, TCR-HLA and TCR-CMV co-occurrence with hypergeometric tests, applying a repertoire-size bias correction to TCR pairs. False discovery rates were estimated in a later analysis by permuting HLA or CMV assignments 20 times. In a later analysis, co-occurring TCRs were grouped using DBSCAN, and TCRdist sequence similarity was added for clustering within HLA-allele-positive subsets. For co-occurrence clustering, repertoires with fewer than 30,000 or more than 120,000 public chains were excluded, along with roughly 5 repertoires with anomalous nucleotide sharing. As stored in TCRdb, this immuneACCESS dataset retains in-frame rearrangements with V and J assigned. A fraction of the clones does not appear; measured against another copy, unresolved V genes explain less than half of the discrepancy, and the remainder lacks a known reason. V, J and clone size were drawn from that table, and D and trimming were deduced from the DNA. Within this sample are 95,000 to 150,000 clones, with around 66% of them counted one time only. Of the sample, approximately 1.5% falls within the top ten clones.

In the germline V gene (reference sequence), CDR1 corresponds to MNHEY and CDR2 to SMNVEV. V was cut back by 6 bases and J by 3 bases, leaving a gap of 15 bases between them. The CDR3 runs 14 residues from the cysteine to the phenylalanine. Only the CDR3 portion is preserved as DNA: 42 bases, with reading frame beginning at the first base. As concerns this clone: Its target antigen remains unknown. Qualities for individual bases were not recorded, and no much larger clone is one base off.

Recombination joined TRBV27 with TRBJ2-7; the D gene is perhaps TRBD1, from 6 matching bases. The sequencing input was PBMCs. This clonotype originated in a man in his late teens or twenties in good health and CMV-seronegative. The nucleotide sequence reads TGTGCCAGCAGCCTGGGGGCCTTGGGCTACGAGCAGTACTTC. The encoded protein is CASSLGALGYEQYF.